The 30 T cell receptor beta chains below all came from one sample that was sequenced in a study of blood T cell repertoires in COVID-19. Sequencing used immunoSEQ multiplex PCR; TCRdb keeps in-frame clones, though not all of them. The sample carries 200,000 to 300,000 clones, roughly 80% recorded once. Sequenced input: peripheral blood. Receptors were obtained from a man between 60 and 70 years old with acute or convalescent COVID-19.

The chain couples TRBV29-1 to TRBJ2-5; D gene unclear. The ends were cut back, 1 base at V and 6 bases at J, with 12 bases in the middle. The CDR3 covers 13 residues. Germline V gives CDR1 SQVTM, CDR2 ANQGSEA. Written as DNA, the CDR3 is TGCAGCGTTGAAGGGTACGGTCCCAAGACCCAGTACTTC. Protein: CSVEGYGPKTQYF.

The chain is built from TRBV3-1 (or the pseudogene TRBV3-2) and TRBJ1-2; 12 nucleotides match TRBD1. This CDR3 is built from 16 residues. The V and J ends lost 3 bases and 7 bases, in that order; junction bases with no gene match: 9. The germline gives CDR1 LGHDT, CDR2 YNNKEL (reference sequence). Here the CDR3 reads CASSQGGQGAPFGYTF. CDR3 coding DNA: TGTGCCAGCAGCCAGGGGGGACAGGGGGCGCCTTTTGGCTACACCTTC.

This chain joins TRBV3-1 (or the pseudogene TRBV3-2) and TRBJ2-5; 8 bases map to TRBD2. This CDR3 region has 15 residues. Germline CDR1 reads LGHDT; CDR2 reads YNNKEL (reference sequence). V shed 4 bases, J shed 2 bases, and the junction held 6 bases outside the gene matches. The CDR3 region is CASSPLTSGQETQYF. In nucleotides, the CDR3 is TGTGCCAGCAGCCCGTTAACTAGCGGACAAGAGACCCAGTACTTC.

Points on this clone: Other DNA sequences within the sample encode an identical CDR3. V usage is TRBV7-3 and J usage is TRBJ2-3; possible D gene TRBD2, 6 bases. The germline gives CDR1 SGHTA, CDR2 FQGTGA. The CDR3 extends over 14 amino acids. Trimming took 4 bases from V and 0 from J, leaving 8 bases between them. CDR3 nucleotides: TGTGCCAGCAGCTCCGGGACTAGCACAGATACGCAGTATTTT. Translation: CASSSGTSTDTQYF.

The chain links TRBV12-3 or TRBV12-4 to TRBJ1-6; D gene ambiguous. Between the trimmed V and J ends, which lost 2 bases and 4 bases, there was a span of 3 bases. The CDR3 spans 13 residues. CDR3 amino acids: CASSLQYNSPLHF. The CDR3 DNA follows: TGTGCCAGCAGTTTACAGTATAATTCACCCCTCCACTTT.

The genes are TRBV5-1 and TRBJ1-2, with 7 bases lining up with TRBD1. V was pared by 4 bases and J by 4 bases, with 7 bases of the junction left unmatched. Germline V gene lookup returns CDR1 SGHRS and CDR2 YFSETQ. This CDR3 region has 14 residues. CDR3 sequence (DNA): TGCGCCAGCAGCCCGCGGGACAGCCCCTATGGCTACACCTTC. As protein: CASSPRDSPYGYTF. Full variable domain (rest looked up from reference TRBV5-1 and TRBJ1-2): KAGVTQTPRYLIKTRGQQVTLSCSPISGHRSVSWYQQTPGQGLQFLFEYFSETQRNKGNFPGRFSGRQFSNSRSEMNVSTLELGDSALYLCASSPRDSPYGYTFGSGTRLTVV.

The chain employs TRBV19 and TRBJ2-7, with D perhaps matching TRBD2 (5 bases). The germline V gene has CDR1 LNHDA and CDR2 SQIVND (reference sequence). The CDR3 runs to 14 residues. The germline V and J ends were trimmed by 2 bases and 4 bases, with 12 bases remaining between them. Here the CDR3 reads CASSINRWRYEQYF. The CDR3 DNA follows: TGTGCCAGTAGTATAAACCGGTGGAGGTACGAGCAGTACTTC.

The J gene is TRBJ1-2, the V gene TRBV5-4; 7 bases agree with TRBD1. Trimming took 3 bases from V and 2 from J; bases not matched to a gene: 4. The CDR3 consists of 14 residues. Germline lookup yields CDR1 SGHNT and CDR2 YYREEE (reference sequence). This CDR3 reads CASSSQGVNYGYTF. CDR3 nucleotides: TGTGCCAGCAGCTCGCAGGGGGTAAACTATGGCTACACCTTC.

J is TRBJ2-3 and V is TRBV7-3; TRBD2 aligns across 7 bases. The V and J ends lost 5 bases and 5 bases, in that order; junction bases with no gene match: 7. The CDR3 contains 14 residues. Germline V gives CDR1 SGHTA, CDR2 FQGTGA. In DNA, the CDR3 is TGTGCCAGCAGCCTCAGCGGGGAAATAGATACGCAGTATTTT. As protein: CASSLSGEIDTQYF.

A single count supports this clone. The rearrangement uses TRBV6-6 and TRBJ1-4; 7 bases agree with TRBD1. CDR1 and CDR2 (germline): MNHNY, SVGAGI (reference sequence). The CDR3 sequence is 15 residues long. The junction had 6 bases not matched to a gene; V was cut back by 0 bases and J by 8 bases. The CDR3 sequence is CASSYSTGRKEKLFF. The CDR3 DNA sequence: TGTGCCAGCAGTTACTCGACAGGGAGGAAAGAAAAACTGTTTTTT.

This chain joins TRBV19 and TRBJ1-4; D gene uncertain. V shed 4 bases and J shed 7 bases, with 16 bases lying between them. The CDR3 spans 15 residues. Germline V gives CDR1 LNHDA, CDR2 SQIVND (reference sequence). Here the CDR3 reads CASSTPIVGVEKLFF. The CDR3 DNA reads as TGTGCCAGTAGTACCCCAATCGTGGGCGTTGAAAAACTGTTTTTT.

The genes are TRBV6-5 and TRBJ2-7, with TRBD2 identical over 7 bases. Germline V lookup: CDR1 MNHEY, CDR2 SVGAGI. The CDR3 covers 12 residues. V lost 2 bases and J lost 7; bases outside the gene matches: 2. CDR3: CASSYPGGEQYF. CDR3 coding DNA: TGTGCCAGCAGTTACCCCGGGGGGGAGCAGTACTTC.

V usage is TRBV25-1 and J usage is TRBJ2-7; 7 positions match TRBD1. In germline, CDR1 is MGHDK, CDR2 SYGVNS. The CDR3 has 15 residues. Losses at the gene ends were 3 bases for V and 5 bases for J; bases not matched to a gene: 10. The CDR3 spells CASSDSDRVRNEQYF. The DNA for the CDR3 is TGTGCCAGCAGTGATAGCGACAGGGTGAGGAACGAGCAGTACTTC.

To note about this clone: The same CDR3 also results from other DNA sequences found in this sample. V and J are TRBV5-1 and TRBJ1-6; perhaps TRBD1 as D (6 bases). This CDR3 comprises 14 residues. The V and J ends lost 0 bases and 10 bases respectively, with 11 bases between them. The germline gives CDR1 SGHRS, CDR2 YFSETQ. CDR3 region: CASSLEQGRSPLHF. CDR3 DNA sequence: TGCGCCAGCAGCTTGGAACAGGGTCGGTCACCCCTCCACTTT.

The chain carries TRBV28 and TRBJ2-2; 9 bases agree with TRBD1. V gave up 4 bases and J gave up 3 bases; unmatched junction bases: 6. The CDR3 extends over 16 amino acids. CDR1 is MDHEN and CDR2 is SYDVKM in the germline V gene. CDR3 in DNA: TGTGCCAGCAGTTGGCCCCGGGACAGGGACACCGGGGAGCTGTTTTTT. This translates into CASSWPRDRDTGELFF.

This sequence joins TRBV19 and TRBJ2-5, with unresolved D. CDR1 and CDR2 (germline): LNHDA, SQIVND (reference sequence). This CDR3 is built from 13 residues. The V end was cut by 5 bases, the J end by 1 base, with 8 bases between. Here the CDR3 reads CASSATIQETQYF. The DNA for the CDR3 is TGTGCCAGTAGTGCCACAATCCAAGAGACCCAGTACTTC.

The chain couples TRBV12-1 to TRBJ1-2; TRBD1 was called by the table and not checked on the DNA. TRBV12-1 is deemed a pseudogene. The CDR3 length is 14 residues. CDR3 residues: CASSPPGTVYGYTF. CDR3 sequence (DNA): TGTGCCAGCAGCCCCCCCGGGACAGTCTATGGCTACACCTTC.

The chain recombines TRBV27 with TRBJ1-3, with D maybe TRBD1 (5 bases). Between the trimmed V and J ends, which lost 3 bases and 2 bases, there was a span of 8 bases. This CDR3 is 14 amino acids long. From germline, CDR1 is MNHEY and CDR2 SMNVEV (reference sequence). The CDR3 bases are TGTGCCAGCAGTTTGACAGCTCCTGGAAACACCATATATTTT. Protein product: CASSLTAPGNTIYF.

Only a few counts were recorded for this clone. The chain is built from TRBV7-9 and TRBJ1-2; 7 bases align to TRBD1. Germline CDR1 SEHNR, CDR2 FQNEAQ (reference sequence). Trimming removed 5 bases from V and 4 bases from J; junction bases left unmatched: 7. This CDR3 region has 14 residues. CDR3 DNA sequence: TGTGCCAGCAGCGGCCAGGGGGAGACCTATGGCTACACCTTC. It codes for CASSGQGETYGYTF.

V usage is TRBV5-4 and J usage is TRBJ2-4; the match to TRBD1 covers 7 bases. V was pared by 3 bases and J by 11 bases, with 8 bases of the junction left unmatched. The CDR3 sequence is 13 residues long. Germline lookup yields CDR1 SGHNT and CDR2 YYREEE (reference sequence). In DNA form, the CDR3 reads TGTGCCAGCAGCTCTCCCACAGGGGATGTTCAGTACTTC. Translated: CASSSPTGDVQYF.

The chain combines TRBV18 with TRBJ2-7; TRBD2 agrees at 7 bases. CDR3 length: 14 residues. Germline-derived CDR1 and CDR2 are KGHSH and LQKENI. V gave up 3 bases and J gave up 6 bases; unmatched junction bases: 8. The CDR3: CASSPTSGKVEQYF. CDR3 nucleotides: TGTGCCAGCTCACCGACGAGCGGGAAAGTCGAGCAGTACTTC.

The chain couples TRBV12-3 or TRBV12-4 to TRBJ1-4; D is undetermined. This CDR3 has 13 residues. V shed 4 bases and J shed 7 bases, with 10 bases lying between them. The CDR3 is CASSSGTSEKLFF. In DNA, the CDR3 is TGTGCCAGCAGTTCCGGTACGAGTGAAAAACTGTTTTTT.

In nucleotides, the CDR3 is TGTGCCAGCAGCCCGGACAGGGGGAGAGCTTTCTTT. Translating gives CASSPDRGRAFF. The chain recombines TRBV7-9 with TRBJ1-1; 10 bases align to TRBD1. The CDR3 is 12 amino acids. The J segment lost 10 bases and the V segment lost 5 bases, leaving 4 bases of the junction unmatched. Germline CDR1 and CDR2: SEHNR and FQNEAQ (reference sequence).

The chain couples TRBV28 to TRBJ1-3, with D perhaps matching TRBD1 (6 bases). This CDR3 is built from 13 residues. CDR1 is MDHEN and CDR2 is SYDVKM in the germline V gene. V was pared by 6 bases and J by 4 bases, with 10 bases between. DNA for the CDR3: TGTGCCAGCAGCCCCGACAGGGGAAACACCATATATTTT. This codes for CASSPDRGNTIYF.

The rearrangement links TRBV19 to TRBJ2-3; D not resolved. V was shortened by 3 bases and J by 0 bases, with 10 bases between the two germline ends. Germline values: CDR1 LNHDA, CDR2 SQIVND (reference sequence). CDR3 size: 15 residues. CDR3 in amino acids: CASSIVGASTDTQYF. Here the CDR3 DNA reads TGTGCCAGTAGTATTGTTGGAGCCAGCACAGATACGCAGTATTTT. Based on the CDR3 plus reference TRBV19 and TRBJ2-3, the full variable domain is DGGITQSPKYLFRKEGQNVTLSCEQNLNHDAMYWYRQDPGQGLRLIYYSQIVNDFQKGDIAEGYSVSREKKESFPLTVTSAQKNPTAFYLCASSIVGASTDTQYFGPGTRLTVL.

The chain uses TRBV7-8 and TRBJ2-2; 8 bases fit TRBD2. The V and J ends lost 4 bases and 0 bases, in that order; junction bases with no gene match: 4. Germline assignment: CDR1 SGHVS and CDR2 FQNEAQ. There are 16 residues in the CDR3. CDR3 amino acids: CASSSGGAANTGELFF. The CDR3, as DNA: TGTGCCAGCAGCTCCGGGGGGGCCGCGAACACCGGGGAGCTGTTTTTT. Full variable domain (rest looked up from reference TRBV7-8 and TRBJ2-2): GAGVSQSPRYKVAKRGQDVALRCDPISGHVSLFWYQQALGQGPEFLTYFQNEAQLDKSGLPSDRFFAERPEGSVSTLKIQRTQQEDSAVYLCASSSGGAANTGELFFGEGSRLTVL.

This chain connects TRBV7-8 to TRBJ2-7; weak D call: TRBD1 (6 bases). This CDR3 spans 14 amino acids. Germline V gene sequence: CDR1 SGHVS, CDR2 FQNEAQ. V dropped 3 bases and J dropped 0 bases, with 9 bases sitting between them. The DNA of the CDR3 is TGTGCCAGCAGCTTCGGACAGAGCTCCTACGAGCAGTACTTC. This sequence encodes CASSFGQSSYEQYF.

The rearrangement joins TRBV6-6 to TRBJ1-3, with 7 bases lining up with TRBD1. The junction had 13 bases not matched to a gene; V was cut back by 7 bases and J by 4 bases. This CDR3 is built from 16 residues. Germline-derived CDR1 and CDR2 are MNHNY and SVGAGI (reference sequence). The CDR3 nucleotides are TGTGCCAGCAACGACGAGGTCAGGGGGAGAGGAAACACCATATATTTT. This encodes CASNDEVRGRGNTIYF.

The chain has TRBV6-2 or TRBV6-3 and TRBJ1-5; 8 bases are a match to TRBD1. Germline-derived CDR1 and CDR2 are MNHEY and SVGEGT. This CDR3 region has 18 residues. Trimming at V came to 5 bases and at J to 3 bases, leaving 15 bases not matched to a gene. This CDR3 is CASSPYLTRGLVNQPQHF. Written as DNA, the CDR3 is TGTGCCAGCAGTCCCTATCTTACCAGGGGGCTGGTCAATCAGCCCCAGCATTTT.

The V gene is TRBV27, the J gene TRBJ2-7; 9 nucleotides align to TRBD2. This CDR3 region has 14 residues. Germline CDR1 reads MNHEY; CDR2 reads SMNVEV (reference sequence). With V trimmed by 5 bases and J by 3 bases, 5 bases remained unmatched. CDR3 sequence reads: CASSPLTSGYEQYF. DNA of the CDR3: TGTGCCAGCAGTCCTTTGACTAGCGGCTACGAGCAGTACTTC.